This T cell receptor (beta chain) is drawn from a study of molecular identifiers for immune sequencing clone quantification. This clonotype was counted only a few times. MiXCR, applied by TCRdb to the PCR reads, yields one record per CDR3 protein. The sample holds 60,000 to 70,000 distinct CDR3 sequences, over 15% seen once. The CDR3 is 17 amino acids. The V and J ends lost 1 base and 6 bases respectively, with 18 bases between them. Germline CDR1 is KGHDR and CDR2 is SFDVKD. The chain combines TRBV24-1 with TRBJ2-1, with D maybe TRBD1 (5 bases). The clonotype comes from a human donor in good health. Some libraries in this study had Jurkat cell RNA spiked in. The sequencing sample was made of naive CD8+ T cells from blood, with Jurkat cell RNA spiked in. As to subset: FACS-sorted CD8+CD4-CCR7+CD45RA+ naive T cells. The CDR3 loop is CATSDLGSEGALNEQFF. CDR3 nucleotide sequence: TGTGCCACCAGTGATTTAGGGTCTGAAGGGGCCCTCAATGAGCAGTTCTTC.